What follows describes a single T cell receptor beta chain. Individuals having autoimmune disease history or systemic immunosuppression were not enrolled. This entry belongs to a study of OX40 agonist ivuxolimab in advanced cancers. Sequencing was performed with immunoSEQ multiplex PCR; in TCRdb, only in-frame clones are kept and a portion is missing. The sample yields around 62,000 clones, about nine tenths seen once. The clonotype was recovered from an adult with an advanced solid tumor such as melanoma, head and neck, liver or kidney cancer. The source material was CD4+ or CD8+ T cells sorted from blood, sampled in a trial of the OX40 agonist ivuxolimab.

The CDR3 is CASSITLAPHEQFF. CDR3 in DNA: TGTGCCAGTAGTATTACGCTAGCCCCCCATGAGCAGTTCTTC. The V call is TRBV19, the J call TRBJ2-1, with D possibly being TRBD2 (5 bases). The CDR3 runs to 14 residues. Deletions cut 3 bases from V and 8 bases from J, with 14 bases between. Germline V gene sequence: CDR1 LNHDA, CDR2 SQIVND (reference sequence).